The source of this TCR beta chain is a study of CXCR3-negative and CXCR3-positive naive CD8 T cells. Study context: Sequencing gave about 150 million TRB reads overall, about 1.5 +/- 0.3 million per library.

The CDR3 is made up of 17 amino acids. Looked up from germline, CDR1 is SGHDN and CDR2 is FVKESK. The sorter processed each CD8+ T cell subset in triplicate at 250,000 to 300,000 cells apiece. CD45RO-CCR7+CD27+CD95- defined naive CD8+ T cells. Study-wide results and caveats: TRB CDR3s were more hydrophobic in CXCR3-positive than in CXCR3-negative naive cells. Cryopreservation partially decreased CXCR3 expression, and most assays used fresh PBMCs.

The libraries of TRB cDNA were constructed through 5' RACE using UMI labels. TCRdb reprocessed the 5' RACE reads and stores each CDR3 protein as one record, lacking DNA. This listing includes some 140,000 distinct CDR3 sequences. For this clonotype: The target antigen is unknown.

This clonotype was obtained from a human donor in good health. Some clones in this sample may be carry-over from other donors' samples. Material for sequencing was naive CXCR3+ CD8+ T cells from blood. Subset given: CD45RO-CCR7+CD27+CD95- naive CD8+ T cells expressing CXCR3 (TNR3+). J is TRBJ2-7 and V is TRBV14; the TCRdb call, TRBD2, lacks DNA for checking. The CDR3 spells CASSQRAGGPSSYEQYF.